The rows below give T cell receptor beta chains drawn from one sample of a study of T cell responses to AZD1222 COVID-19 vaccine. Assay: immunoSEQ multiplex PCR; the TCRdb copy retains only in-frame clones and omits some. The sample yields 100,000 to 120,000 clones, more than 70% seen once. The input for sequencing was peripheral blood, taken on day 0 of AZD1222 vaccination. The receptors originated from an adult in good health. Each CDR3 is given with its conserved first and last residue. Fields, in order: V gene, J gene, clone size, D gene, CDR3 length, CDR3 DNA, CDR3 protein. D genes are given only for firm matches. Clone size is stated in some rows and not others, as once, few, many or a class when expanded.

>TRBV30|TRBJ1-1|.|TRBD1|13
TGTGCCTGTGACAGGGGAGGGGGCACTGAAGCTTTCTTT
CACDRGGGTEAFF
>TRBV6-6|TRBJ2-4|.|.|11
TGTGCCAGCAGTTACTCGGACATTCAGTACTTC
CASSYSDIQYF
>TRBV3-1/TRBV3-2|TRBJ1-2|.|.|15
TGTGCCAGCAGCCAAGATTCAGGGTCTGGCTATGGCTACACCTTC
CASSQDSGSGYGYTF
>TRBV29-1|TRBJ1-1|.|.|13
TGCAGCGTTGAATTCCAGATGAACACTGAAGCTTTCTTT
CSVEFQMNTEAFF
>TRBV10-3|TRBJ1-5|.|.|13
TGTGCCATCAGGACAGATAGCAATCAGCCCCAGCATTTT
CAIRTDSNQPQHF
>TRBV6-5|TRBJ2-2|.|TRBD2|15
TGTGCCAGCAGTCTGCGACTAGCTATCACCGGGGAGCTGTTTTTT
CASSLRLAITGELFF
>TRBV25-1|TRBJ1-1|.|TRBD1|13
TGTGCCAGCAGAAGACAGGGAGACACTGAAGCTTTCTTT
CASRRQGDTEAFF
>TRBV5-1|TRBJ2-1|.|TRBD2|14
TGCGCCAGCAGCTTCGGGGGGGATTACAATGAGCAGTTCTTC
CASSFGGDYNEQFF
>TRBV5-5|TRBJ1-3|.|TRBD1|14
TGTGCCAGCAGGGTGGGACAGGGAGACTACACCATATATTTT
CASRVGQGDYTIYF
>TRBV23-1|TRBJ2-7|.|TRBD1|16
TGCGCCAGCAGTCAAAGGGGGACAGGGTGGGATTGCGAGCAGTACTTC
CASSQRGTGWDCEQYF
>TRBV6-5|TRBJ2-4|few|TRBD2|12
TGTGCCAGCAGCGGGACTAGCGGGGTTCAGTACTTC
CASSGTSGVQYF
>TRBV5-5|TRBJ2-7|.|.|14
TGTGCCAGCAGCGAGTCGGAGACAGGCGGCGAGCAGTACTTC
CASSESETGGEQYF
>TRBV7-2|TRBJ1-2|once|.|16
TGTGCCAGCAGCTTCTCCCCAACTACTGGGGTGCTGGGCTACACCTTC
CASSFSPTTGVLGYTF
>TRBV29-1|TRBJ1-5|.|TRBD1|12
TGCAGCGCCCGACAGGGGTTGGAGCCCCAGCATTTT
CSARQGLEPQHF
>TRBV28|TRBJ1-2|once|.|12
TGTGCCAGCAGTTCGACAGACTATGGCTACACCTTC
CASSSTDYGYTF
>TRBV15|TRBJ1-4|.|.|15
TGTGCCACCAGCAGAGCTGGTAAGGGGGTTGAAAAACTGTTTTTT
CATSRAGKGVEKLFF
>TRBV5-1|TRBJ1-1|.|.|14
TGCGCCAGCAGCTTGGGTCGGGTTGTCACTGAAGCTTTCTTT
CASSLGRVVTEAFF
>TRBV4-1|TRBJ1-2|.|TRBD1|15
TGCGCCAGCAACCCGCAGGAGGGGGCAAACTATGGCTACACCTTC
CASNPQEGANYGYTF
>TRBV28|TRBJ2-7|.|TRBD1|14
TGTGCCAGCCGGCCGGGACAGGGGATTTACGAGCAGTACTTC
CASRPGQGIYEQYF
>TRBV28|TRBJ2-7|.|TRBD1|13
TGTGCCAGCCTGGACAGGAGGTCCTACGAGCAGTACTTC
CASLDRRSYEQYF